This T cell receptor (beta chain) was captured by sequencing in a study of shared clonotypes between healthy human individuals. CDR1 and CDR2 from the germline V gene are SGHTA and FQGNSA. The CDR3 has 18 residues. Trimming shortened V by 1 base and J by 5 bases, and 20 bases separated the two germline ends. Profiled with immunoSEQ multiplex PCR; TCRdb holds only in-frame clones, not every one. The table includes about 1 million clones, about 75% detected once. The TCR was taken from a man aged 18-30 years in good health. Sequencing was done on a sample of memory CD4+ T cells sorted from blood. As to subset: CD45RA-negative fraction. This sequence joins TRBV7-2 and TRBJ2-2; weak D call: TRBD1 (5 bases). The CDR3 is CASSLGPLAGKGTGELFF. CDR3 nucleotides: TGTGCCAGCAGCTTAGGTCCGCTGGCAGGGAAGGGGACCGGGGAGCTGTTTTTT.